The 20 T cell receptor beta chains below come from one sample, sequenced in a study of post-analysis software for immune sequencing data. The authors incorporated unique molecular identifiers into the TCR beta cDNA libraries. TCRdb independently ran MiXCR on the PCR reads; one entry per CDR3 protein. Of fewer than 850,000 distinct CDR3 sequences detected, roughly 27% appear once; the ten largest clones hold around 0.55%. Study-level points and caveats: Patients carried 4 or 5 TRBV segments more frequently than controls did, and TRBV5-6, TRBV5-1 and TRBV20-1 were among them.

No antigen is known for these receptors. Sequencing was carried out using blood. These receptors were collected from a girl between 10 and 17 years old with multiple sclerosis.

This clonotype was counted a few times. The chain recombines TRBV7-2 with TRBJ1-5; D not resolved. CDR3 length: 14 residues. With 3 bases removed from V and 9 bases from J, the gap between germline ends came to 15 bases. CDR1 is SGHTA and CDR2 is FQGNSA in the germline V gene. The CDR3 sequence: CASSFSGRRRPQHF. CDR3 sequence (DNA): TGTGCCAGCAGCTTCTCGGGCCGGAGACGGCCCCAGCATTTT.

This clonotype was recorded only once. This chain joins TRBV29-1 and TRBJ1-2; D perhaps matches TRBD1 (6 bases). This CDR3 region has 14 residues. The germline V gene has CDR1 SQVTM and CDR2 ANQGSEA. V was cut by 6 bases and J by 7 bases, with 21 bases left in between. The CDR3 loop reads CSVGAGRTRSGYTF. The CDR3, as DNA: TGCAGCGTGGGGGCGGGGAGGACCAGGTCTGGCTACACCTTC.

Only a few counts were recorded for this clonotype. V and J are TRBV27 and TRBJ1-5; no firm D call. The CDR3 contains 14 residues. Germline V gives CDR1 MNHEY, CDR2 SMNVEV (reference sequence). Trimming took off 4 bases at V and 4 bases at J, with 11 bases between the two ends. DNA for the CDR3: TGTGCCAGCAGTTCCCGACGGGATAATCAGCCCCAGCATTTT. Its protein product is CASSSRRDNQPQHF.

A note on this clonotype: A much larger clone differs by one base, so this may be a read error. The V and J genes are TRBV5-1 and TRBJ2-1; D might be TRBD1 or TRBD2, each matching 5 bases. Germline V gene sequence: CDR1 SGHRS, CDR2 YFSETQ. The CDR3 sequence is 15 residues long. The CDR3 loop reads CAGSLNRDAYNEQFF. CDR3 in DNA: TGCGCCGGCAGCCTAAACCGGGACGCCTACAATGAGCAGTTCTTC.

Concerning this clonotype itself: The final CDR3 position lacks the conserved phenylalanine or tryptophan, pointing to a likely read error. The chain employs TRBV6-1 and TRBJ1-6; tentative D call: TRBD1 (5 bases). The CDR3 is 16 amino acids. From germline, CDR1 is MNHNS and CDR2 SASEGT. Trimming shortened V by 6 bases and J by 10 bases, and 22 bases separated the two germline ends. CDR3 coding DNA: TGTGCCAGCAGCCCGCAGGGCGGCCGGGCGGGATCACCCCTCCACTTG. This sequence encodes CASSPQGGRAGSPLHL.

CDR3 residues: CASSQELGLNGYTF. The CDR3 coding sequence is TGCGCCAGCAGCCAAGAGTTGGGGTTAAATGGCTACACCTTC. The chain uses TRBV4-3 and TRBJ1-2; D not resolved. V was trimmed by 0 bases and J by 6 bases, leaving 11 bases between them. The CDR3 sequence is 14 residues long. In germline, CDR1 is LGHNA, CDR2 YSLEER.

This clonotype was counted only a few times. CDR3 sequence: CASSFYEWGEPVMGTDTQYF. The CDR3 coding sequence is TGTGCCAGCAGCTTCTACGAATGGGGGGAGCCCGTGATGGGGACAGATACGCAGTATTTT. This chain joins TRBV7-9 and TRBJ2-3; the D gene is possibly TRBD2 (6 bases). Deletions cut 3 bases from V and 3 bases from J, with 28 bases between. The germline gives CDR1 SEHNR, CDR2 FQNEAQ (reference sequence). The CDR3 covers 20 residues.

V usage is TRBV6-2 or TRBV6-3 and J usage is TRBJ1-1; D is uncertain. The CDR3 contains 13 residues. The germline CDR1 and CDR2 sequences are MNHEY and SVGEGT. Trimming cost V 0 bases and J 4 bases, with 6 bases left between them. The CDR3 DNA reads as TGTGCCAGCAGTTACTCCGGGGTCACTGAAGCTTTCTTT. Its translation is CASSYSGVTEAFF.

This rearrangement joins TRBV20-1 to TRBJ1-2; TRBD1 aligns across 7 bases. The CDR3 is 15 residues long. J lost 6 bases, V lost 1 base, and 11 bases had no gene match. Per the germline V gene, CDR1 is DFQATT and CDR2 is SNEGSKA (reference sequence). This CDR3 reads CSARASFEGAHGYTF. CDR3 nucleotides: TGCAGTGCTAGAGCCAGCTTCGAGGGGGCTCATGGCTACACCTTC.

Concerning this clonotype itself: The junction differs from germline at one of its ends, possibly a read error. The DNA for the CDR3 is TGCAGTGCTAGGGGGCAGATCCACAATGGGCAGTTCTTC. Amino acid sequence: CSARGQIHNGQFF. This chain uses TRBV20-1 with TRBJ2-1, with TRBD1 as a possible D gene (5 bases). Germline CDR1 and CDR2: DFQATT and SNEGSKA (reference sequence). This CDR3 comprises 13 residues.

This clonotype was observed a single time. Here the CDR3 DNA reads TGCGCCAGCAGCTTGGACTCGGGGGATAATTCACCCCTCCACTTT. The encoded protein is CASSLDSGDNSPLHF. The chain links TRBV5-1 to TRBJ1-6; D may be TRBD1 (5 bases). Germline V gene lookup returns CDR1 SGHRS and CDR2 YFSETQ. The V end lost 0 bases, the J end lost 5 bases, and 9 bases lay between the germline ends. The CDR3 consists of 15 residues.

This clonotype has a handful of counts. The rearrangement links TRBV4-3 to TRBJ2-7; D may match TRBD1 or TRBD2 (5 bases each). The CDR3 covers 15 residues. The V end was cut by 3 bases, the J end by 3 bases, with 15 bases between. Per the germline V gene, CDR1 is LGHNA and CDR2 is YSLEER. The CDR3 sequence is CASSQEPGPNYEQYF. The CDR3 DNA reads TGCGCCAGCAGCCAGGAACCGGGGCCCAACTACGAGCAGTACTTC.

This clonotype was counted a few times. The genes are TRBV7-2 and TRBJ2-5; TRBD2 matches 8 bases. V shed 4 bases, J shed 5 bases, and the junction held 9 bases outside the gene matches. This CDR3 contains 15 residues. CDR1 is SGHTA and CDR2 is FQGNSA in the germline V gene. CDR3 in amino acids: CASSSRSGSRETQYF. CDR3 sequence (DNA): TGTGCCAGCAGCTCTCGAAGCGGGAGTAGGGAGACCCAGTACTTC.

This clonotype was seen a single time. The chain is built from TRBV6-1 and TRBJ1-2, with 7 positions matching TRBD1. After removal of 5 bases from V and 4 bases from J, the junction contained 7 bases not matched to a gene. Germline-derived CDR1 and CDR2 are MNHNS and SASEGT. This CDR3 is 14 amino acids long. The CDR3 reads CASSSGTARYGYTF. CDR3 DNA: TGTGCCAGCAGTTCCGGGACAGCGCGCTATGGCTACACCTTC.

This clonotype has a handful of counts. The chain carries TRBV5-1 and TRBJ2-5; D might be TRBD1 (5 bases). The CDR3 runs to 14 residues. Germline V gene data show CDR1 as SGHRS and CDR2 as YFSETQ. The V gene lost 5 bases and the J gene lost 3 bases, with 14 bases spanning the gap. CDR3 bases: TGCGCCAGCAGGGACACCTCCTGGGAAGAGACCCAGTACTTC. It codes for CASRDTSWEETQYF.

This clonotype came up a few times. The V and J genes are TRBV29-1 and TRBJ2-7; 8 bases fit TRBD1. Per germline, CDR1 SQVTM and CDR2 ANQGSEA. With 4 bases clipped from V and 2 bases from J, the junction kept 4 bases outside the gene matches. The CDR3 consists of 13 residues. CDR3 in DNA: TGCAGCGTTGCAGGGGGCCGGACCTACGAGCAGTACTTC. The encoded protein is CSVAGGRTYEQYF.

The V and J genes are TRBV12-3 or TRBV12-4 and TRBJ2-3; 8 bases are a match to TRBD2. Germline trimming cut 5 bases from V and 3 bases from J; bases unmatched to any gene: 13. The CDR3 runs to 17 residues. The CDR3: CASSRRTSFSPTDTQYF. In nucleotides, the CDR3 is TGTGCCAGCAGTCGTCGGACTAGCTTTTCACCTACAGATACGCAGTATTTT.

In its sample, this clonotype was seen a few times. The chain recombines TRBV12-3 or TRBV12-4 with TRBJ1-5; D is possibly TRBD1 (5 bases). The CDR3 is 14 amino acids. V lost 7 bases, J lost 6 bases, and 16 bases lay in between. The CDR3 bases are TGTGCCAGCAACCCCACAGGTAACCCTCAGCCCCAGCATTTT. Translated: CASNPTGNPQPQHF.

This chain uses TRBV15 with TRBJ1-4; 8 bases fit TRBD1. The CDR3 totals 16 residues. Losses at the gene ends were 0 bases for V and 7 bases for J; bases not matched to a gene: 7. Germline lookup yields CDR1 LNHNV and CDR2 YYDKDF (reference sequence). Written as DNA, the CDR3 is TGTGCCACCAGCAGAGAAAGGACAGGGCTGAGTGAAAAACTGTTTTTT. Translation: CATSRERTGLSEKLFF.

The sample holds a few counts of this clonotype. The V call is TRBV20-1, the J call TRBJ2-5, with 7 bases fitting TRBD2. The J call may be wrong; the DNA end is better matched by TRBJ2-7. This CDR3 region has 10 residues. Germline values: CDR1 DFQATT, CDR2 SNEGSKA (reference sequence). DNA of the CDR3: TGCAGTGCGGCTAGCGGCGAGCAGTACTTC. Protein sequence: CSAASGEQYF.